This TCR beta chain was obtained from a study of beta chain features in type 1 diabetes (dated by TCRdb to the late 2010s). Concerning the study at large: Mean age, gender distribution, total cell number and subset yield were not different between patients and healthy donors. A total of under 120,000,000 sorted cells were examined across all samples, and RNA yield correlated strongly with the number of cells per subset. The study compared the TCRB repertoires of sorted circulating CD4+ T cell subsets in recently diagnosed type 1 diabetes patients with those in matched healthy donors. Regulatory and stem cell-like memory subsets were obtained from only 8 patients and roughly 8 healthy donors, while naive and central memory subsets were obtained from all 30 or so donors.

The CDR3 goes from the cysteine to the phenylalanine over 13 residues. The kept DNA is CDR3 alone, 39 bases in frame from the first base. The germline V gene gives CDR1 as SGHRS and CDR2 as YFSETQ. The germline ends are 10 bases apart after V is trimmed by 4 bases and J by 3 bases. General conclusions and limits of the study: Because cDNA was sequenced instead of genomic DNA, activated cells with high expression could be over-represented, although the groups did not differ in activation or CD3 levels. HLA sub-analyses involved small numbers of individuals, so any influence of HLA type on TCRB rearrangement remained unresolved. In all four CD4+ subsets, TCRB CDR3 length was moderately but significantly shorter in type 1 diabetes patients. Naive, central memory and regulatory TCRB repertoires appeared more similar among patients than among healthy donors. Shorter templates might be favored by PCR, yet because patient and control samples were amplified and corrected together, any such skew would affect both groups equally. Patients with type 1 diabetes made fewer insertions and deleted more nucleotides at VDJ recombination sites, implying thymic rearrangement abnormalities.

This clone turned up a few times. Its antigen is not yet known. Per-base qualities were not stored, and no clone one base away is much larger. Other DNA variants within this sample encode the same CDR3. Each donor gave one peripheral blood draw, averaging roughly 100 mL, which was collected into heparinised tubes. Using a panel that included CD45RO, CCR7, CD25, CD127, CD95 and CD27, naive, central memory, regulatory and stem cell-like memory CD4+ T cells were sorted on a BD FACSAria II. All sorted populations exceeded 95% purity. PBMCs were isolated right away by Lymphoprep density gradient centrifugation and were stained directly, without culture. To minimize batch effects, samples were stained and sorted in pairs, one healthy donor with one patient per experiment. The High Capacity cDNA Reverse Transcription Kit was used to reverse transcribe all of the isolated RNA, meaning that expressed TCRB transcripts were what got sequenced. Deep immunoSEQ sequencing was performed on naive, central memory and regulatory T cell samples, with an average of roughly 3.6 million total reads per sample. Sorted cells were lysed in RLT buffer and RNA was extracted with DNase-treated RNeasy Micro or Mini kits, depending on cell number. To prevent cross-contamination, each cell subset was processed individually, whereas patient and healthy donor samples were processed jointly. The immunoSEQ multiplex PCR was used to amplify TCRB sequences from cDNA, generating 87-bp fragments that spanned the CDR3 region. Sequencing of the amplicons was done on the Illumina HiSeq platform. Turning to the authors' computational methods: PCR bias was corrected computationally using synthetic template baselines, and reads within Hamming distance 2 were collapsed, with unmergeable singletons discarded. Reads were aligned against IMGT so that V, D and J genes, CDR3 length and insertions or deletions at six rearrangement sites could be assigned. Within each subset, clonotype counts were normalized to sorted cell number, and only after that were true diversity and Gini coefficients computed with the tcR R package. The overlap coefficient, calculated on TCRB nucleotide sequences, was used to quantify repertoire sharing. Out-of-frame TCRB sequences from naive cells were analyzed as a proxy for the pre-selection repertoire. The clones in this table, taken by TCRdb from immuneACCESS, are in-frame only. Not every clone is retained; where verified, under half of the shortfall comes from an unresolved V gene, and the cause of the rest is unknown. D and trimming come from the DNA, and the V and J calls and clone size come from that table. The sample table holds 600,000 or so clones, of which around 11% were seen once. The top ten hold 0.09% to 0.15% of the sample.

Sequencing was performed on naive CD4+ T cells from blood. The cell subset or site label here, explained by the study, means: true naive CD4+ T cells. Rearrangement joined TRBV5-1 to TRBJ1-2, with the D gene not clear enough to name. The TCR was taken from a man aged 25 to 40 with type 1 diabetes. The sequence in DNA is TGCGCCAGCAGCCCGGACGGAGACTATGGCTACACCTTC. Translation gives CASSPDGDYGYTF. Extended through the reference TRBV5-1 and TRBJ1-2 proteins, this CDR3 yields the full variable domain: KAGVTQTPRYLIKTRGQQVTLSCSPISGHRSVSWYQQTPGQGLQFLFEYFSETQRNKGNFPGRFSGRQFSNSRSEMNVSTLELGDSALYLCASSPDGDYGYTFGSGTRLTVV.